A single sample is the source of the 8 T cell receptor beta chains below, sequenced in a study of cytomegalovirus exposure and HLA in healthy donors. PCR amplification relied on 60 Vbeta primers (plus 13 Jbeta primers). Generated by immunoSEQ multiplex PCR, the TCRdb table keeps only in-frame clones and is missing some. The table shows approximately 82,000 clones, with around 76% occurring only once. What was sequenced was PBMCs. The receptors originated from a man between 40 and 49 years old in good health and CMV-seronegative.

The V gene is TRBV29-1, the J gene TRBJ1-1, with TRBD1 matching over 8 bases. The CDR3 runs 13 residues. V trimming: 7 bases; J trimming: 1 base; junction bases outside the gene matches: 5. The germline V gene has CDR1 SQVTM and CDR2 ANQGSEA. CDR3 DNA sequence: TGCAGCGCCAGGGGACAGGAGAACACTGAAGCTTTCTTT. It translates to CSARGQENTEAFF.

The chain couples TRBV11-2 to TRBJ1-1, with D possibly TRBD1 on 6 matching bases. V was clipped by 0 bases and J by 1 base, with 9 bases between them. Germline V gene sequence: CDR1 SGHAT, CDR2 FQNNGV. The CDR3 runs to 15 residues. The CDR3 loop reads CASSLEPGQNTEAFF. CDR3 sequence (DNA): TGTGCCAGCAGCTTAGAGCCGGGACAGAACACTGAAGCTTTCTTT.

The V and J genes are TRBV5-1 and TRBJ2-1, with 11 bases identical to TRBD2. Per germline, CDR1 SGHRS and CDR2 YFSETQ. Trimming cost V 3 bases and J 6 bases; bases outside gene matches: 5. This CDR3 region has 15 residues. CDR3 sequence reads: CASSSLAGVTNEQFF. The DNA for the CDR3 is TGCGCCAGCAGCTCACTAGCGGGAGTGACCAATGAGCAGTTCTTC.

This clone has a handful of counts. The rearrangement joins TRBV19 to TRBJ2-7; weak D call: TRBD2 (5 bases). Deletions cut 5 bases from V and 3 bases from J, with 11 bases between. Germline V lookup: CDR1 LNHDA, CDR2 SQIVND (reference sequence). The CDR3 runs 13 residues. The CDR3 is CASSRKAVYEQYF. CDR3 nucleotides: TGTGCCAGTAGTCGAAAAGCGGTCTACGAGCAGTACTTC.

The V call is TRBV14, the J call TRBJ2-3; possibly TRBD2 for D (6 bases). The CDR3 runs 14 residues. Trimming stripped 1 base from V and 3 bases from J, with 8 bases between. Germline CDR1 and CDR2: SGHDN and FVKESK. Here the CDR3 reads CASSQVGRTDTQYF. The CDR3 DNA follows: TGTGCCAGCAGCCAAGTTGGGAGGACAGATACGCAGTATTTT.

The chain carries TRBV12-5 and TRBJ1-4; tentatively, D is TRBD1 (6 bases). The CDR3 covers 18 residues. CDR1 LGHNT and CDR2 FRNRAP come from the germline V gene. V gave up 4 bases and J gave up 0 bases, with 18 bases separating them. CDR3 DNA: TGTGCTAGTGGTTCCTCGATACAGGGTTTCGCAACTAATGAAAAACTGTTTTTT. This gives the protein CASGSSIQGFATNEKLFF.

The CDR3 loop is CASSQDRSGNNEQFF. The CDR3 coding sequence is TGTGCCAGCAGCCAAGATCGGTCAGGGAATAATGAGCAGTTCTTC. The gene calls are TRBV4-2 and TRBJ2-1, with D maybe TRBD1 (5 bases). The CDR3 loop spans 15 amino acids. CDR1 and CDR2 from the germline V gene are LGHNA and YNFKEQ. The germline V and J ends were trimmed by 0 bases and 7 bases, with 13 bases remaining between them.

This clone has just a few counts. CDR3 sequence reads: CASSGVSGSTDTQYF. The CDR3 region has the DNA TGTGCCAGCAGTGGAGTGAGCGGGAGCACAGATACGCAGTATTTT. The chain uses TRBV6-1 and TRBJ2-3; TRBD2 might be the D (6 bases). The CDR3 extends over 15 amino acids. Per the germline V gene, CDR1 is MNHNS and CDR2 is SASEGT. The germline V and J ends were trimmed by 4 bases and 0 bases, with 11 bases remaining between them.